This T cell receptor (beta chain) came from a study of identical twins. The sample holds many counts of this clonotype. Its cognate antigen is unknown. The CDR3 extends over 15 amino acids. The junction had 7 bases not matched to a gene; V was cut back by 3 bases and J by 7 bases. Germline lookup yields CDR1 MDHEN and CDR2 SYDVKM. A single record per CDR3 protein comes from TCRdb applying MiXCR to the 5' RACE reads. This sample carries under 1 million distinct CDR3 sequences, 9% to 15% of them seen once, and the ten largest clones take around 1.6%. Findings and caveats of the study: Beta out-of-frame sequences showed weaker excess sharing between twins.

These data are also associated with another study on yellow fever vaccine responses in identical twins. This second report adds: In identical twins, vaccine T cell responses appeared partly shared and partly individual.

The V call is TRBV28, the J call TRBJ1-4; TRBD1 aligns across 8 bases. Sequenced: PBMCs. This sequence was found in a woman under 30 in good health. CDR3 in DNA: TGTGCCAGCAGTTTGTTGACAGGGGCGAGTGAAAAACTGTTTTTT. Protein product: CASSLLTGASEKLFF.